These T cell receptor beta chains were read from a single sample in a study of CD8+ T cells in alopecia areata. Assay: immunoSEQ multiplex PCR; the TCRdb copy retains only in-frame clones and omits some. The sample shows some 180,000 clones, approximately 62% of them seen only once. Here the sequenced sample was CD4+ T cells sorted from blood, taken at week 0. The receptors were gathered from a human donor with alopecia areata. Each CDR3 is given with its conserved first and last residue. D genes are given only for firm matches. Clone size, where shown, is once, few, many, or a class for clones that have expanded.

d_gene	j_gene	v_gene	abundance	CDR3aa	CDR3nt
NA	TRBJ2-7	TRBV27	NA	CASSLAPPPLEQYF	TGTGCCAGCAGTTTAGCCCCTCCGCCCCTCGAGCAGTACTTC
NA	TRBJ2-1	TRBV29-1	NA	CSVEGVYNEQFF	TGCAGCGTTGAGGGGGTTTACAATGAGCAGTTCTTC
TRBD1	TRBJ2-3	TRBV4-3	NA	CASGLGQDTDTQYF	TGCGCCAGCGGATTGGGACAGGACACAGATACGCAGTATTTT
TRBD1	TRBJ2-3	TRBV25-1	NA	CASLQTGASTDTQYF	TGTGCCAGTCTACAAACAGGGGCTAGCACAGATACGCAGTATTTT
NA	TRBJ2-2	TRBV7-8	NA	CASSLAKNTGELFF	TGTGCCAGCAGCTTAGCGAAAAACACCGGGGAGCTGTTTTTT
TRBD2	TRBJ2-3	TRBV29-1	NA	CSVPTLAEFTDTQYF	TGCAGCGTTCCCACGCTAGCGGAGTTCACAGATACGCAGTATTTT
NA	TRBJ2-7	TRBV7-8	NA	CASTASYEQYF	TGTGCCAGCACCGCGTCCTACGAGCAGTACTTC
TRBD1	TRBJ2-4	TRBV7-2	NA	CASSPDRATKNIQYF	TGTGCCAGCAGCCCAGACAGGGCTACCAAAAACATTCAGTACTTC
TRBD1	TRBJ1-6	TRBV30	NA	CAWTDRADSPLHF	TGTGCCTGGACTGACAGGGCGGATTCACCCCTCCACTTT
TRBD1	TRBJ1-2	TRBV29-1	few	CSVPSRDSGGYTF	TGCAGCGTTCCGTCGAGGGACAGTGGCGGCTACACCTTC
TRBD1	TRBJ2-1	TRBV27	NA	CASSLSGTGRVNEQFF	TGTGCCAGCAGTTTATCGGGGACAGGGAGAGTAAATGAGCAGTTCTTC
NA	TRBJ2-1	TRBV29-1	NA	CSVGGASSYNEQFF	TGCAGCGTTGGCGGGGCAAGCTCCTACAATGAGCAGTTCTTC
TRBD1	TRBJ1-5	TRBV27	NA	CASSPHLGQGGNQPQHF	TGTGCCAGCAGTCCCCACCTTGGACAGGGTGGCAATCAGCCCCAGCATTTT
NA	TRBJ1-6	TRBV9	NA	CASSTGLEGSPLHF	TGTGCCAGCAGCACGGGACTAGAGGGTTCACCCCTCCACTTT
TRBD1	TRBJ2-7	TRBV2	NA	CASSLDRGPYEQYF	TGTGCCAGCAGTTTAGACAGGGGGCCCTACGAGCAGTACTTC
NA	TRBJ1-2	TRBV4-3	NA	CASSHQGLVGYTF	TGCGCCAGCAGCCATCAGGGGCTCGTTGGCTACACCTTC
NA	TRBJ2-7	TRBV29-1	few	CSVVRDYEQYF	TGCAGCGTTGTGAGGGACTACGAGCAGTACTTC
NA	TRBJ1-3	TRBV30	once	CAWKQSGNTIYF	TGTGCCTGGAAACAGTCTGGAAACACCATATATTTT
TRBD1	TRBJ2-4	TRBV29-1	few	CSVVGGDRALGLNIQYF	TGCAGCGTTGTTGGTGGGGACAGAGCCTTGGGGTTGAACATTCAGTACTTC
NA	TRBJ2-2	TRBV2	few	CASSGQAIGELFF	TGTGCCAGCAGTGGACAGGCCATCGGGGAGCTGTTTTTT
TRBD1	TRBJ2-5	TRBV30	NA	CAWSVLKDRGLETQYF	TGTGCCTGGAGTGTTCTTAAGGACAGGGGATTGGAGACCCAGTACTTC
NA	TRBJ2-2	TRBV10-3	NA	CAMSPSGNTGELFF	TGTGCCATGTCGCCTTCGGGGAACACCGGGGAGCTGTTTTTT
TRBD1	TRBJ1-2	TRBV2	once	CASSRTGPNYGYTF	TGTGCCAGCAGTCGGACAGGGCCGAACTATGGCTACACCTTC
TRBD2	TRBJ2-1	TRBV13	once	CASSRGPGEGGEQFF	TGTGCCAGCAGTCGTGGTCCGGGGGAGGGAGGTGAGCAGTTCTTC
NA	TRBJ2-6	TRBV27	once	CASSDRGSGANVLTF	TGTGCCAGCTCAGATAGGGGGTCTGGGGCCAACGTCCTGACTTTC
TRBD1	TRBJ1-3	TRBV29-1	NA	CSVWTGVGNTIYF	TGCAGCGTTTGGACAGGGGTAGGAAACACCATATATTTT
NA	TRBJ2-3	TRBV30	NA	CAWNRAADTQYF	TGTGCCTGGAATCGAGCAGCAGATACGCAGTATTTT
NA	TRBJ1-2	TRBV4-3	NA	CASSQFQENYGYTF	TGCGCCAGCAGCCAATTCCAGGAAAACTATGGCTACACCTTC
NA	TRBJ1-1	TRBV29-1	NA	CSVQYLPEAFF	TGCAGCGTCCAGTATCTACCTGAAGCTTTCTTT
NA	TRBJ2-6	TRBV29-1	few	CSVAPTGVAGANVLTF	TGCAGCGTTGCCCCCACGGGGGTTGCTGGGGCCAACGTCCTGACTTTC
NA	TRBJ1-2	TRBV25-1	NA	CASSEVGYGYTF	TGTGCCAGCAGTGAAGTCGGCTATGGCTACACCTTC
NA	TRBJ2-3	TRBV29-1	once	CSALSDTQYF	TGCAGCGCCTTGTCAGATACGCAGTATTTT
NA	TRBJ2-5	TRBV6-1	NA	CASSERDEETQYF	TGTGCCAGCAGTGAAAGGGACGAAGAGACCCAGTACTTC
NA	TRBJ1-5	TRBV30	few	CAWSRPPHQPQHF	TGTGCCTGGAGTAGACCCCCCCATCAGCCCCAGCATTTT
TRBD1	TRBJ2-2	TRBV30	NA	CAWNRGTGELFF	TGTGCCTGGAACAGGGGGACCGGGGAGCTGTTTTTT
NA	TRBJ1-2	TRBV30	NA	CAWSALYGYTF	TGTGCCTGGAGCGCTCTGTATGGCTACACCTTC
NA	TRBJ2-2	TRBV14	NA	CASSRKNTGELFF	TGTGCCAGCAGCCGAAAGAACACCGGGGAGCTGTTTTTT
NA	TRBJ2-5	TRBV15	NA	CATSRDLKETQYF	TGTGCCACCAGCAGAGATCTGAAGGAGACCCAGTACTTC
TRBD2	TRBJ2-7	TRBV9	NA	CASSVRLAGEQYF	TGTGCCAGCAGCGTAAGGCTAGCGGGAGAGCAGTACTTC
NA	TRBJ1-6	TRBV30	NA	CAWSPSANSPLHF	TGTGCCTGGAGTCCATCGGCCAATTCACCCCTCCACTTT